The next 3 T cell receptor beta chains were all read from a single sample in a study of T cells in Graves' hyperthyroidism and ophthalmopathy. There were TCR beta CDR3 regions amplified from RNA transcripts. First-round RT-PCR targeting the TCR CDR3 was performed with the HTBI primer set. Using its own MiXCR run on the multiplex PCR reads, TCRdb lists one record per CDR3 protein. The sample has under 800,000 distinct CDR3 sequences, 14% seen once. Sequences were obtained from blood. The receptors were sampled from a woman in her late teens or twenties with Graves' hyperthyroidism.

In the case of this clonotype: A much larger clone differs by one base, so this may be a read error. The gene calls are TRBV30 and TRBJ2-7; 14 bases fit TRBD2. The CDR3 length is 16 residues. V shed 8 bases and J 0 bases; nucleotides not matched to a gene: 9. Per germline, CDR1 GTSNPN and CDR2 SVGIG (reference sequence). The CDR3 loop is CALSGTSGGSSYEQYF. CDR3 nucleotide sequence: TGTGCCCTCTCCGGGACTAGCGGGGGAAGCTCCTACGAGCAGTACTTC.

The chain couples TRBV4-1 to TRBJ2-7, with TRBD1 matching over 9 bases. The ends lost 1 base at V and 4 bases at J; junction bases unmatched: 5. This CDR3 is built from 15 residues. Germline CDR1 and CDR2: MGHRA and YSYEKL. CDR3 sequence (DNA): TGCGCCAGCAGCCAAGTTCGGACAGGGGATTACGAGCAGTACTTC. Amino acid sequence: CASSQVRTGDYEQYF.

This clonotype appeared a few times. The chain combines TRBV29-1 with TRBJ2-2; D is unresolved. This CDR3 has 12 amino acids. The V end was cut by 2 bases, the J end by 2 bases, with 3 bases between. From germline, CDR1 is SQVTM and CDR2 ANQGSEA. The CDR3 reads CSVERNTGELFF. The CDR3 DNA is TGCAGCGTTGAACGTAACACCGGGGAGCTGTTTTTT.